These T cell receptor beta chains were read from a single sample in a study of CD8+ T cells in alopecia areata. Some clones are missing from TCRdb's copy, which holds only in-frame ones; the method was immunoSEQ multiplex PCR. The table includes approximately 170,000 clones, roughly three fifths detected once. The sequenced sample was CD4+ T cells sorted from blood, obtained at week 4, from a patient treated with tofacitinib. The receptor set was obtained from a human donor with alopecia areata. Both conserved end residues are part of each CDR3. A D gene is named only where the DNA matches it firmly. Only part of the rows carry a size: once, few, many, or a class if the clone is expanded.

>NA|TRBV5-4|NA|TRBJ2-6
CASSLPLSGANVLTF
TGTGCCAGCAGCTTGCCTCTCTCTGGGGCCAACGTCCTGACTTTC
>TRBD2|TRBV10-2|NA|TRBJ2-7
CASSDRMTSGRTYEQYF
TGCGCCAGCAGTGATCGTATGACTAGCGGGAGGACCTACGAGCAGTACTTC
>NA|TRBV4-2|once|TRBJ2-5
CASSQPLAGNQETQYF
TGTGCCAGCAGCCAACCTCTTGCGGGGAACCAAGAGACCCAGTACTTC
>NA|TRBV29-1|few|TRBJ2-5
CSVMTVEETQYF
TGCAGCGTTATGACCGTAGAAGAGACCCAGTACTTC
>TRBD1|TRBV6-6|once|TRBJ2-2
CASRTGGNTGELFF
TGTGCCAGCAGGACAGGGGGAAACACCGGGGAGCTGTTTTTT
>NA|TRBV15|NA|TRBJ1-1
CATSRVGNQANEAFF
TGTGCCACCAGCAGAGTGGGGAATCAGGCGAATGAAGCTTTCTTT
>NA|TRBV27|NA|TRBJ2-1
CASSPGTLYNEQFF
TGTGCCAGCAGTCCAGGGACTTTGTACAATGAGCAGTTCTTC
>NA|TRBV29-1|NA|TRBJ2-7
CSVEGGWDEQYF
TGCAGCGTTGAGGGGGGCTGGGACGAGCAGTACTTC
>TRBD2|TRBV29-1|NA|TRBJ2-1
CSVDFGTNYLYNEQFF
TGCAGCGTTGATTTCGGGACTAACTATCTCTACAATGAGCAGTTCTTC
>TRBD2|TRBV29-1|few|TRBJ2-5
CSVPGLAGDQETQYF
TGCAGCGTTCCGGGACTAGCGGGAGATCAAGAGACCCAGTACTTC
>TRBD1|TRBV5-1|NA|TRBJ1-2
CASSGDSYGYTF
TGCGCCAGCAGCGGGGACAGTTACGGCTACACCTTC
>NA|TRBV29-1|NA|TRBJ2-5
CSARWRAEGTQYF
TGCAGCGCCAGGTGGAGGGCGGAAGGGACCCAGTACTTC
>NA|TRBV30|NA|TRBJ2-7
CAWTGRGVLYEQYF
TGTGCCTGGACCGGCCGGGGAGTCCTCTACGAGCAGTACTTC
>TRBD2|TRBV7-3|NA|TRBJ2-1
CASSLGLANEQFF
TGTGCCAGCAGCCTCGGACTAGCAAATGAGCAGTTCTTC
>NA|TRBV9|NA|TRBJ1-1
CASSAVGGTNTEAFF
TGTGCCAGCAGCGCAGTCGGGGGGACGAACACTGAAGCTTTCTTT
>NA|TRBV10-3|NA|TRBJ1-1
CATTGFLEAFF
TGTGCCACCACAGGGTTCCTTGAAGCTTTCTTT
>NA|TRBV4-2|NA|TRBJ1-2
CASSYERGTNYGYTF
TGTGCCAGCAGCTACGAGCGAGGAACTAACTATGGCTACACCTTC
>TRBD1|TRBV7-2|NA|TRBJ2-1
CASRWGQLNYEQFF
TGTGCCAGCAGGTGGGGACAGCTTAACTATGAGCAGTTCTTC
>NA|TRBV29-1|few|TRBJ2-4
CSVDYDSIQYF
TGCAGCGTAGACTACGACAGCATTCAGTACTTC
>NA|TRBV5-6|NA|TRBJ1-4
CASSTTGRTNEKLFF
TGTGCCAGCAGCACAACAGGGCGGACTAATGAAAAACTGTTTTTT
>TRBD2|TRBV11-2|NA|TRBJ2-7
CASAQQTGSGSSHEQYF
TGTGCCAGCGCTCAACAAACGGGGAGCGGGAGTTCCCACGAGCAGTACTTC
>TRBD2|TRBV30|NA|TRBJ2-2
CAFRLAGVRVVGELFF
TGTGCCTTCAGACTAGCGGGAGTACGGGTGGTCGGGGAGCTGTTTTTT
>NA|TRBV6-1|NA|TRBJ1-5
CASSESWQISNQPQHF
TGTGCCAGCAGTGAAAGTTGGCAGATCAGCAATCAGCCCCAGCATTTT
>TRBD2|TRBV7-2|NA|TRBJ2-5
CASSLAAGGSGLETQYF
TGTGCCAGCAGCTTAGCGGCGGGAGGGAGCGGTCTAGAGACCCAGTACTTC
>NA|TRBV5-4|few|TRBJ2-3
CASSSGPGTQYF
TGTGCCAGCAGCTCGGGACCCGGAACGCAGTATTTT
>NA|TRBV10-1|NA|TRBJ2-1
CASSELGPLNEQFF
TGCGCCAGCAGTGAGTTGGGACCCCTCAATGAGCAGTTCTTC
>NA|TRBV30|NA|TRBJ1-4
CAWSQGGKLFF
TGTGCCTGGAGTCAAGGGGGAAAACTGTTTTTT
>NA|TRBV4-1|NA|TRBJ2-3
CASSAHTDTQYF
TGCGCCAGCAGCGCCCACACAGATACGCAGTATTTT
>TRBD2|TRBV6-1|once|TRBJ2-1
CASRALAGSYNEQFF
TGTGCCAGCAGAGCCCTAGCGGGATCATACAATGAGCAGTTCTTC
>NA|TRBV27|NA|TRBJ2-7
CASSSLGLADYEQYF
TGTGCCAGCAGTTCCCTGGGACTGGCGGACTACGAGCAGTACTTC
>TRBD2|TRBV7-2|many|TRBJ2-7
CASSAGLHYEQYF
TGTGCCAGCAGCGCGGGACTACACTACGAGCAGTACTTC
>NA|TRBV18|once|TRBJ2-1
CASSPFRGMESYNEQFF
TGTGCCAGCTCACCATTTAGGGGGATGGAATCCTACAATGAGCAGTTCTTC
>NA|TRBV5-4|NA|TRBJ2-5
CASSATPLGFLGETQYF
TGTGCCAGCAGCGCAACACCACTAGGGTTTTTGGGAGAGACCCAGTACTTC
>NA|TRBV5-1|NA|TRBJ2-3
CASSQTKLTDTQYF
TGCGCCAGCAGTCAGACTAAACTCACAGATACGCAGTATTTT
>NA|TRBV9|NA|TRBJ2-7
CASSVATSPHEQYF
TGTGCCAGCAGCGTAGCAACTAGCCCCCACGAGCAGTACTTC
>NA|TRBV19|NA|TRBJ2-1
CASSDVDYSYNEQFF
TGTGCCAGTAGTGATGTGGACTACTCCTACAATGAGCAGTTCTTC
>NA|TRBV10-2|once|TRBJ1-3
CASSESGGNLRWNTIYF
TGCGCCAGCAGTGAGTCAGGGGGAAATCTGAGATGGAACACCATATATTTT
>NA|TRBV30|NA|TRBJ1-1
CAWNRAVGNTEAFF
TGTGCCTGGAACAGGGCTGTGGGGAACACTGAAGCTTTCTTT
>NA|TRBV30|NA|TRBJ2-5
CAWSVIRVRETQYF
TGTGCCTGGAGTGTAATCAGGGTCCGAGAGACCCAGTACTTC
>NA|TRBV6-1|NA|TRBJ2-6
CASSEIPTSGANVLTF
TGTGCCAGCAGTGAAATCCCGACCTCTGGGGCCAACGTCCTGACTTTC
>TRBD2|TRBV5-1|NA|TRBJ2-1
CASSLGLAGEDEQFF
TGCGCCAGCAGCCTAGGACTAGCGGGGGAGGATGAGCAGTTCTTC
>NA|TRBV7-9|NA|TRBJ1-6
CASSSGLGDNSPLHF
TGTGCCAGCAGCTCGGGACTAGGGGATAATTCACCCCTCCACTTT
>TRBD2|TRBV2|NA|TRBJ2-1
CASSPAGGWYNEQFF
TGTGCCAGCAGCCCGGCGGGAGGGTGGTACAATGAGCAGTTCTTC
>NA|TRBV2|many|TRBJ2-2
CASSGTSPTGELFF
TGTGCCAGCAGTGGCACTAGCCCCACCGGGGAGCTGTTTTTT
>NA|TRBV29-1|NA|TRBJ2-5
CSVSSQPGGALTQYF
TGCAGCGTTTCCTCCCAACCTGGGGGAGCGTTGACCCAGTACTTC
>NA|TRBV5-1|NA|TRBJ2-1
CASSLVTSLNEQFF
TGCGCCAGCAGCTTGGTAACCTCCCTAAATGAGCAGTTCTTC